This T cell receptor beta chain was retrieved from a study of blood T cell repertoires in COVID-19 (dated by TCRdb to 2020 to 2021). At the level of the whole study: Collaborator samples came from the United States, Italy and Spain and covered acute and convalescent phases of COVID-19. The material from the prospective study consisted of cDNA or gDNA derived from T cells, B-cell-depleted T cells, or PBMCs. Deeply sampled blood TCRbeta repertoires from subjects exposed to, actively infected with, or recovered from COVID-19 were included in the dataset. The repertoires were released in a freely available public database intended as a resource for research on the immune response to SARS-CoV-2. The samples were drawn from two sources: the first 160 participants of the ongoing ImmuneRACE study, and over 1,000 subjects contributed by 6 global collaborators. The sample metadata nearly always contained a de-identified subject ID, COVID-19 status, age in years and sex. Where available, HLA class I and class II types were taken from metadata supplied by the sample provider and were not determined by assay-based typing. Overall results and qualifications from the work: Clinical and demographic metadata were provided uncurated, with the amount varying by source and participant.

Concerning this clone: No cognate antigen has been identified for it. No base quality values were provided; no much bigger clone lies one nucleotide off.

In the prospective study, participants were about 18 to 90 years old, resided in fewer than 25 geographic areas of the United States, and were enrolled through a virtual design. To assign participants to cohorts, the prospective study relied on clinical history that participants themselves reported in a screening survey and a study questionnaire. Mobile phlebotomists in the prospective study collected whole blood, serum and a nasopharyngeal or oropharyngeal swab from every participant. Prospective study participants could optionally give additional blood draws and questionnaires over an approximately two-month period. Before DNA extraction, prospective study blood samples were shipped either frozen or at room temperature. The CDR1 and CDR2 encoded by the germline V gene are SGHRS and YFSETQ. Cut back by 4 bases and 6 bases, the V and J ends lie 9 bases apart. CDR3 length: 12 amino acids, cysteine to phenylalanine. The entry retains the CDR3 DNA only, 36 bases that are in frame from base 1.

The immunoSEQ Assay, a bias-controlled multiplex PCR, was used to amplify TCRbeta CDR3 regions from genomic DNA. As for how the authors treated the data: The number of nucleated cells in each sample was estimated by amplification of reference gene primers within the assay. To quantify the absolute abundance of each unique TCRbeta CDR3 rearrangement, sequence reads were collapsed and filtered. Productive Simpson clonality was computed per sample as the square root of Simpson's diversity index over productive rearrangements. The clones in this table, taken by TCRdb from immuneACCESS, are in-frame only. Not every clone is retained; where verified, under half of the shortfall comes from an unresolved V gene, and the cause of the rest is unknown. That table gives V, J and clone size, and the DNA gave D and trimming. The sample includes around 280,000 clones, with nearly 90% observed a single time. The top ten clones comprise about 1.7% of the sample.

Recombination connected TRBV5-1 to TRBJ2-3; D gene: possibly TRBD1, on 5 matching bases. Sequences were obtained from PBMCs or T cells enriched from blood (not recorded which). The clonotype originates from a young woman with acute COVID-19. CDR3 region: CASSLGRDTQYF. The DNA sequence is TGCGCCAGCAGCCTGGGGCGGGATACGCAGTATTTT.